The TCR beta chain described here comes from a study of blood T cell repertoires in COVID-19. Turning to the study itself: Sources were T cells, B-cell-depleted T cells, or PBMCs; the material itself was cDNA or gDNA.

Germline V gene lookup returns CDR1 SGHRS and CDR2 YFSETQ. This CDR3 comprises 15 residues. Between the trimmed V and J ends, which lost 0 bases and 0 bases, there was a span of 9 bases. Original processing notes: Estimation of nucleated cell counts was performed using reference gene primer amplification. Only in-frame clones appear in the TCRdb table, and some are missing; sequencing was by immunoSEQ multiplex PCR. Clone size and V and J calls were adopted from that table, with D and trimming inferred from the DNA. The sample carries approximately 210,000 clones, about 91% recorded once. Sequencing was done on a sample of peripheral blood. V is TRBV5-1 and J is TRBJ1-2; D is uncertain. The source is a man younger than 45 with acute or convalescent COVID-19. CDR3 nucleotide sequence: TGCGCCAGCAGCTTGGATGGCAGTTCTAACTATGGCTACACCTTC. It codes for CASSLDGSSNYGYTF.